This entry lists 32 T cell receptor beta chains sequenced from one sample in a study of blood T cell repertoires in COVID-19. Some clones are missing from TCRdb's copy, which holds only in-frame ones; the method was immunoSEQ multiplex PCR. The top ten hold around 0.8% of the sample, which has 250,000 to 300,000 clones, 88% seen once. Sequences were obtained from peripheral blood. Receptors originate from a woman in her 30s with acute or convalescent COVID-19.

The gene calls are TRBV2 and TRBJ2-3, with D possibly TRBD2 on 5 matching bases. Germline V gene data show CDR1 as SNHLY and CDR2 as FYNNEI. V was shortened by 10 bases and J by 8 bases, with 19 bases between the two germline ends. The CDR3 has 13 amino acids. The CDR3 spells CATSTPTSITQYF. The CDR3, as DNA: TGTGCCACCTCAACGCCAACTAGTATTACGCAGTATTTT.

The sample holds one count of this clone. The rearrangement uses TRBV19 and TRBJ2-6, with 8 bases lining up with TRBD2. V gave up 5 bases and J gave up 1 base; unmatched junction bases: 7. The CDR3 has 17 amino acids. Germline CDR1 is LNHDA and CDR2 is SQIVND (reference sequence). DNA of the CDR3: TGTGCCAGTAGTGGGGCGGGAGGCCAATCTGGGGCCAACGTCCTGACTTTC. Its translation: CASSGAGGQSGANVLTF.

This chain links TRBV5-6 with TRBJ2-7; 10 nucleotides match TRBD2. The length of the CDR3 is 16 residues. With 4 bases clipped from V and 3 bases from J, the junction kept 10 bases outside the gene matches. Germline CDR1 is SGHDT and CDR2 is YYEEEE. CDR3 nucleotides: TGTGCCAGCAGCCGACGGCAGCGGGAGGGACTCTACGAGCAGTACTTC. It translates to CASSRRQREGLYEQYF.

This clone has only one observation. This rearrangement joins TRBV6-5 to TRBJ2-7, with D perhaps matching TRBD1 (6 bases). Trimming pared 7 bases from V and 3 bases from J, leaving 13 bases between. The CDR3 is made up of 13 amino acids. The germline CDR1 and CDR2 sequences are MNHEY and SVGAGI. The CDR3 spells CASTRGSNYEQYF. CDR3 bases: TGTGCCAGCACCAGGGGTTCCAACTACGAGCAGTACTTC.

The CDR3 loop reads CASSKQGSYEQYF. Here the CDR3 DNA reads TGTGCCAGTAGTAAACAGGGTTCCTACGAGCAGTACTTC. This chain joins TRBV19 and TRBJ2-7, with D tentatively TRBD1 (6 bases). CDR3 length: 13 amino acids. Deletions cut 4 bases from V and 1 base from J, with 8 bases between. Germline assignment: CDR1 LNHDA and CDR2 SQIVND (reference sequence).

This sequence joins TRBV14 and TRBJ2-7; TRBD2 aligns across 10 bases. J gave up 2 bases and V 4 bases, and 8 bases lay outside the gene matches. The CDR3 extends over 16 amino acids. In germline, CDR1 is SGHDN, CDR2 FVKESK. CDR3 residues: CASSRGTAGGTYEQYF. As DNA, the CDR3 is TGTGCCAGCAGCCGAGGAACAGCGGGAGGGACCTACGAGCAGTACTTC.

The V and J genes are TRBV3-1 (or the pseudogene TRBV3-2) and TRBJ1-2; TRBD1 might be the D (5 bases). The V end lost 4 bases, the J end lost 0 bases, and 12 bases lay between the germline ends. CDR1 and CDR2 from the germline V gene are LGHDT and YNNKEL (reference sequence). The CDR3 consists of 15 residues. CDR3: CASSPARGSNYGYTF. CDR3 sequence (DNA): TGTGCCAGCAGCCCAGCAAGGGGATCTAACTATGGCTACACCTTC.

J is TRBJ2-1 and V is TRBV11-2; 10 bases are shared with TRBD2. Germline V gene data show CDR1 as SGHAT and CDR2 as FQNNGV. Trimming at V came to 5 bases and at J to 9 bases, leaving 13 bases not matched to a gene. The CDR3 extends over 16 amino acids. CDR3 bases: TGTGCCAGCAGCAGAGTCCAACTAGCGGGATACGGTGAGCAGTTCTTC. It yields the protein CASSRVQLAGYGEQFF.

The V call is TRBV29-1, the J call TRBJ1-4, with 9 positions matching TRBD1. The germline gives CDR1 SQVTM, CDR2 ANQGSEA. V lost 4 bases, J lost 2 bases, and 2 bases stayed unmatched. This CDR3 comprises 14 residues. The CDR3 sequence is CSVATGGTNEKLFF. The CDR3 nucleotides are TGCAGCGTTGCGACAGGGGGGACTAATGAAAAACTGTTTTTT. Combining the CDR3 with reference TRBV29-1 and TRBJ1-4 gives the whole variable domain SAVISQKPSRDICQRGTSLTIQCQVDSQVTMMFWYRQQPGQSLTLIATANQGSEATYESGFVIDKFPISRPNLTFSTLTVSNMSPEDSSIYLCSVATGGTNEKLFFGSGTQLSVL.

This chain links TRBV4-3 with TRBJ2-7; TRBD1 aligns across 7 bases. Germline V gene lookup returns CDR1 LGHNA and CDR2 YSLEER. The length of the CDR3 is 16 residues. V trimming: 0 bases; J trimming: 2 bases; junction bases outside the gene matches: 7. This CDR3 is CASSQEAGQGAYEQYF. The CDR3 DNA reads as TGCGCCAGCAGCCAAGAAGCAGGGCAGGGGGCCTACGAGCAGTACTTC.

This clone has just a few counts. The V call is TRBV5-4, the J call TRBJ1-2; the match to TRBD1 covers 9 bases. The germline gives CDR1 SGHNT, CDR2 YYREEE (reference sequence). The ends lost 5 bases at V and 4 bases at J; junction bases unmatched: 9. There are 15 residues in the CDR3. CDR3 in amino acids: CASSPLGTGSYGYTF. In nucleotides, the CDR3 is TGTGCCAGCAGTCCCCTTGGGACAGGGAGCTATGGCTACACCTTC.

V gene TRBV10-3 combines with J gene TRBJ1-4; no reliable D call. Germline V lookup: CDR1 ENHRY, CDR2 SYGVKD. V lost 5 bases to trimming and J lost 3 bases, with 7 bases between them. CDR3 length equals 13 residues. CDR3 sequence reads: CAISLDSNEKLFF. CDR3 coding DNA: TGTGCCATCAGTCTGGACTCTAATGAAAAACTGTTTTTT.

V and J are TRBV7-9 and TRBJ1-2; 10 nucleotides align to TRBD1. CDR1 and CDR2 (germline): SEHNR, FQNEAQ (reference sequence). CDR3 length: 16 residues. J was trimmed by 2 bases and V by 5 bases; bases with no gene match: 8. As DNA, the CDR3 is TGTGCCAGCAGCCTCCCGGGACAGGGGAAAAACTATGGCTACACCTTC. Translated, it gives CASSLPGQGKNYGYTF.

CDR3 nucleotide sequence: TGTGCCAGCAGTGAGTGGGCAGGGACTATTCAGCCCCAGCATTTT. This encodes CASSEWAGTIQPQHF. The chain combines TRBV6-2 or TRBV6-3 with TRBJ1-5; TRBD1 is a possible D gene (5 bases). CDR3 length equals 15 residues. Germline V gives CDR1 MNHEY, CDR2 SVGEGT. V was trimmed by 5 bases and J by 6 bases, leaving 17 bases between them.

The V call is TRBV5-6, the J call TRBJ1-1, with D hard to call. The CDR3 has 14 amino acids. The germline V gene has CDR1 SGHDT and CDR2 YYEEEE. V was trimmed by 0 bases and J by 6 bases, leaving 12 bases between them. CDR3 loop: CASSLAIPGPEAFF. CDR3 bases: TGTGCCAGCAGCTTGGCTATTCCAGGCCCTGAAGCTTTCTTT.

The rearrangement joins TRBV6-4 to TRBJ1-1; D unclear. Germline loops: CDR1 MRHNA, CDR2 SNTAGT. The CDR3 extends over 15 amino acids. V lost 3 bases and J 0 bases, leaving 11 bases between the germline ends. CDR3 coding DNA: TGTGCCAGCAGTGAATATGGCAGTATGAACACTGAAGCTTTCTTT. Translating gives CASSEYGSMNTEAFF.

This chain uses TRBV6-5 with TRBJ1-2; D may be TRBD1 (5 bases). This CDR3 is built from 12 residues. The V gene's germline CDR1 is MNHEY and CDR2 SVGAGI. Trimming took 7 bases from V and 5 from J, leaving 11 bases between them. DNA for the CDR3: TGTGCCAGCACGCGGGGCACATATGGCTACACCTTC. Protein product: CASTRGTYGYTF.

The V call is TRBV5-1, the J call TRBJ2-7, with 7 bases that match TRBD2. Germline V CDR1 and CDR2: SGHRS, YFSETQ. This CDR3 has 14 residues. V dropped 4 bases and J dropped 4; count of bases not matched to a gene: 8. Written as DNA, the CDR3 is TGCGCCAGCAGCGGGTCGGGGGGACTGTACGAGCAGTACTTC. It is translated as CASSGSGGLYEQYF.

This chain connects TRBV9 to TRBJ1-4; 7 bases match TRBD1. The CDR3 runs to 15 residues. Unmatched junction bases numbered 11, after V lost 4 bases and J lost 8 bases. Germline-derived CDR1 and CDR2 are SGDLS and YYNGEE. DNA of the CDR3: TGTGCCAGCAGCCTATCCCAGGGGGGAGGCGAAAAACTGTTTTTT. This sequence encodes CASSLSQGGGEKLFF. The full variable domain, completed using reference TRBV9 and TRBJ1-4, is DSGVTQTPKHLITATGQRVTLRCSPRSGDLSVYWYQQSLDQGLQFLIQYYNGEERAKGNILERFSAQQFPDLHSELNLSSLELGDSALYFCASSLSQGGGEKLFFGSGTQLSVL.

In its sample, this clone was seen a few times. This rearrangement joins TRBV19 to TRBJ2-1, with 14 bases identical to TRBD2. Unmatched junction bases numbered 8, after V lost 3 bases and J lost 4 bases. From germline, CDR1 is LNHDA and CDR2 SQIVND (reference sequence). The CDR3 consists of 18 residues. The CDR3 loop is CASSIEQGLAGVYNEQFF. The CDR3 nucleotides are TGTGCCAGTAGTATTGAGCAGGGACTAGCGGGAGTGTACAATGAGCAGTTCTTC.

CDR3 DNA sequence: TGCAGCGTTGAAGCAGGGATCAATCAGCCCCAGCATTTT. This gives the protein CSVEAGINQPQHF. The chain links TRBV29-1 to TRBJ1-5, with D maybe TRBD1 (5 bases). The CDR3 runs to 13 residues. From germline, CDR1 is SQVTM and CDR2 ANQGSEA. V was trimmed by 1 base and J by 3 bases, leaving 7 bases between them.

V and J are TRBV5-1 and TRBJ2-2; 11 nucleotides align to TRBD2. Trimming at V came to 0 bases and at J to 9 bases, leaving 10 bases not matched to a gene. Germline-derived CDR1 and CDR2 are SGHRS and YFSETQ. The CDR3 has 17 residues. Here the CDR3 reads CASSLEGSLAGGRELFF. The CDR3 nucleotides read TGCGCCAGCAGCTTGGAGGGATCCCTAGCGGGAGGCCGGGAGCTGTTTTTT.

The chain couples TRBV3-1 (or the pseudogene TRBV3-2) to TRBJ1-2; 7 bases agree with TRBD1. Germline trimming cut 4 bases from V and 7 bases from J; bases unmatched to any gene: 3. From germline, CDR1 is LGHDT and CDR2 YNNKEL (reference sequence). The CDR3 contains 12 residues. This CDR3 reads CASSRDRVGYTF. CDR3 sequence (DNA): TGTGCCAGCAGCCGTGACAGGGTTGGCTACACCTTC.

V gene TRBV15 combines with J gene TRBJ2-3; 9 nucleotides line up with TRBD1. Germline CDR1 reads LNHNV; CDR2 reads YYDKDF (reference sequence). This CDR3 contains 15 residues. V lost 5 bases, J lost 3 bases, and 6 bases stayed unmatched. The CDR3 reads CATSEGDRVTDTQYF. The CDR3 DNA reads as TGTGCCACCAGCGAGGGGGACAGGGTGACAGATACGCAGTATTTT.

CDR3 residues: CSVGGTGAYGYTF. CDR3 nucleotide sequence: TGCAGCGTTGGGGGGACAGGGGCATATGGCTACACCTTC. The chain is built from TRBV29-1 and TRBJ1-2; 10 positions agree with TRBD1. CDR3 length equals 13 residues. V trimming: 4 bases; J trimming: 5 bases; junction bases outside the gene matches: 4. CDR1 is SQVTM and CDR2 is ANQGSEA in the germline V gene.

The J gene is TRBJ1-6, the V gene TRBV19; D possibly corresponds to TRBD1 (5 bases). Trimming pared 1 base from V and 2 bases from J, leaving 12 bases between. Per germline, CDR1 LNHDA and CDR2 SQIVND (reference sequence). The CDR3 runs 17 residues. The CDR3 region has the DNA TGTGCCAGTAGTATAGTAGCCGGAGGGGCCTATAATTCACCCCTCCACTTT. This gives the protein CASSIVAGGAYNSPLHF.

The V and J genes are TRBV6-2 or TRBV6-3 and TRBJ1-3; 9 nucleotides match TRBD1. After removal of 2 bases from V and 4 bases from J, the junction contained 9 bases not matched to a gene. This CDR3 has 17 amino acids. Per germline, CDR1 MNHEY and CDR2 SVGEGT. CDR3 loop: CASSYEPRTGAGNTIYF. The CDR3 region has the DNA TGTGCCAGCAGTTACGAGCCTAGGACAGGGGCCGGAAACACCATATATTTT.

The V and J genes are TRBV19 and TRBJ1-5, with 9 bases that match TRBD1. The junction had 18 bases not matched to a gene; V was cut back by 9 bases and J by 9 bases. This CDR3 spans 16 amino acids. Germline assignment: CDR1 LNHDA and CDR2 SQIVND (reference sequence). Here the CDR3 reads CASRDRDVYGVVPQHF. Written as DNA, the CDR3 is TGTGCCAGCCGGGACAGGGATGTATATGGGGTGGTGCCCCAGCATTTT.

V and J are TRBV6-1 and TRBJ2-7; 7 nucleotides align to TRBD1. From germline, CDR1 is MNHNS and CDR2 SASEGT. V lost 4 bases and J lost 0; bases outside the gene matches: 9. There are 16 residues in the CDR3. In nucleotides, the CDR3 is TGTGCCAGCAGTGCCGGACAGGCTCAGAACTCCTACGAGCAGTACTTC. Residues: CASSAGQAQNSYEQYF.

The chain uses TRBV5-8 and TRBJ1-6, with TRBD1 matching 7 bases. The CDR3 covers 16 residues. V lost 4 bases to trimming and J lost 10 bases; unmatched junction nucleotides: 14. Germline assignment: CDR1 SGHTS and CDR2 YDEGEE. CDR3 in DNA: TGTGCCAGCAGCATATACAGGGGCCGAGGGAGATCACCCCTCCACTTT. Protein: CASSIYRGRGRSPLHF.

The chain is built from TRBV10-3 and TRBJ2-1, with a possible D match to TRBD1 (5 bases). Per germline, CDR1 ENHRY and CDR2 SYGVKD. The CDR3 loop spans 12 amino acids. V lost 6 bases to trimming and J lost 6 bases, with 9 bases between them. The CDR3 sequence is CAIRGVTNEQFF. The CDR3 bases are TGTGCCATCAGAGGGGTGACCAATGAGCAGTTCTTC.

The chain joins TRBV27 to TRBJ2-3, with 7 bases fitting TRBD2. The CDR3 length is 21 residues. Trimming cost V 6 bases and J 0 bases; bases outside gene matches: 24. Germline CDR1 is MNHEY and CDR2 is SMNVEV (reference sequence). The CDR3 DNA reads TGTGCCAGCAGCCGAGGAGGGGTCGTGGCGGGAGCTTTTACTAGCACAGATACGCAGTATTTT. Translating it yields CASSRGGVVAGAFTSTDTQYF.